This entry lists 26 T cell receptor beta chains sequenced from one sample in a study of CD8 T cells in ankylosing spondylitis (dated by TCRdb to the late 2010s). Which antigens these TCRs recognize remains unknown. The research as a whole found: A TCR beta motif of fewer than 10 highly homologous amino acid variants appeared characteristic of blood from ankylosing spondylitis patients.

Library construction relied on 5' RACE. Sequenced using an Illumina HiSeq 2500. TCRdb itself trimmed the public reads at Q25 with fastp, ran MiXCR and retained productive beta chains. Merged by CDR3 protein, the rows form single entries marked with the most common genes and DNA. For this sample there are 330,000 or so distinct CDR3 sequences; roughly 8% appear just once. Together, the top ten hold just over 14% of the sample. Input material: blood, either unsorted or a sorted T cell fraction (not recorded which). The origin of the receptors is a male donor with ankylosing spondylitis.

This clonotype was seen at least ten times. The rearrangement joins TRBV5-1 to TRBJ2-3, with 7 bases that match TRBD2. Germline V gene data show CDR1 as SGHRS and CDR2 as YFSETQ. Germline trimming cut 4 bases from V and 2 bases from J; bases unmatched to any gene: 7. The CDR3 runs to 15 residues. The CDR3 protein is CASSPTSLPTDTQYF. The DNA of the CDR3 is TGCGCCAGCAGCCCGACTAGCCTCCCCACAGATACGCAGTATTTT.

V is TRBV4-1 and J is TRBJ2-5; unclear D gene. This CDR3 has 12 residues. V dropped 0 bases and J dropped 5 bases, with 4 bases sitting between them. The germline gives CDR1 MGHRA, CDR2 YSYEKL. The CDR3 here is CASSQEDETQYF. The CDR3 nucleotides read TGCGCCAGCAGCCAAGAGGATGAGACCCAGTACTTC.

In this sample, this clonotype turned up a few times. The chain couples TRBV27 to TRBJ2-4; weak D call: TRBD1 (5 bases). The V end was cut by 6 bases, the J end by 0 bases, with 12 bases between. The CDR3 is made up of 15 amino acids. CDR1 is MNHEY and CDR2 is SMNVEV in the germline V gene (reference sequence). The CDR3 bases are TGTGCCAGCAGGGCAGGGCTAGGAGCCAAAAACATTCAGTACTTC. Encoded protein: CASRAGLGAKNIQYF.

The chain recombines TRBV6-1 with TRBJ1-6, with D unresolved. Trimming shortened V by 1 base and J by 13 bases, and 11 bases separated the two germline ends. The CDR3 contains 13 residues. Germline V gives CDR1 MNHNS, CDR2 SASEGT. CDR3 coding DNA: TGTGCCAGCAGTGAAGGACAACCAACTCCCCTCCACTTT. Amino acids: CASSEGQPTPLHF.

The V and J genes are TRBV29-1 and TRBJ2-6; D perhaps matches TRBD1 (6 bases). From germline, CDR1 is SQVTM and CDR2 ANQGSEA. Trimming took off 6 bases at V and 4 bases at J, with 22 bases between the two ends. The CDR3 is made up of 17 amino acids. As DNA, the CDR3 is TGCAGCGTCGCAGAAGACAGGCCCCTCGAGGGGGCCAACGTCCTGACTTTC. Its translation is CSVAEDRPLEGANVLTF.

This clonotype was observed a few times. The junction departs from the called germline gene at one end, perhaps through a read error. The chain links TRBV12-5 to TRBJ2-1; TRBD2 is a possible D gene (5 bases). CDR3 length: 13 residues. The V gene's germline CDR1 is LGHNT and CDR2 FRNRAP. The CDR3 spells CASGLLAPNQQFF. CDR3 bases: TGTGCTAGTGGTTTGCTAGCCCCCAATCAGCAGTTCTTC.

This clonotype was observed many times. This chain joins TRBV29-1 and TRBJ2-1, with TRBD2 matching over 10 bases. The length of the CDR3 is 13 residues. V dropped 4 bases and J dropped 3; count of bases not matched to a gene: 0. In germline, CDR1 is SQVTM, CDR2 ANQGSEA. This CDR3 is CSVGTSGYNEQFF. CDR3 nucleotides: TGCAGCGTTGGGACTAGCGGCTACAATGAGCAGTTCTTC.

V and J are TRBV7-9 and TRBJ2-2; 10 nucleotides align to TRBD2. In germline, CDR1 is SEHNR, CDR2 FQNEAQ (reference sequence). V gave up 5 bases and J gave up 4 bases; unmatched junction bases: 7. The CDR3 sequence is 16 residues long. CDR3 protein: CASSASLAGGTGELFF. CDR3 bases: TGTGCCAGCAGCGCGAGTTTAGCGGGAGGCACCGGGGAGCTGTTTTTT.

V gene TRBV7-3 combines with J gene TRBJ2-2; the D gene is possibly TRBD2 (6 bases). Germline CDR1 reads SGHTA; CDR2 reads FQGTGA. V lost 2 bases to trimming and J lost 4 bases, with 17 bases between them. CDR3 size: 17 residues. The CDR3 reads CASSLLPRTTLTGELFF. The CDR3 region has the DNA TGTGCCAGCAGCTTACTCCCCCGGACTACCCTCACCGGGGAGCTGTTTTTT.

The J gene is TRBJ2-5, the V gene TRBV4-2; the match to TRBD2 covers 7 bases. Germline V gene lookup returns CDR1 LGHNA and CDR2 YNFKEQ. This CDR3 has 16 amino acids. V shed 6 bases, J shed 4 bases, and the junction held 14 bases outside the gene matches. The CDR3 coding sequence is TGTGCCAGCAGTCGGATTGTGGCGGGAGAAGGAGAGACCCAGTACTTC. Protein product: CASSRIVAGEGETQYF.

This clonotype was counted a few times. The V and J genes are TRBV12-3 or TRBV12-4 and TRBJ2-7; no clear D. With 3 bases removed from V and 0 bases from J, the gap between germline ends came to 15 bases. The length of the CDR3 is 16 residues. The CDR3 reads CASSFVGIQASYEQYF. CDR3 nucleotide sequence: TGTGCCAGCAGTTTTGTGGGCATCCAAGCCTCCTACGAGCAGTACTTC.

The chain is built from TRBV20-1 and TRBJ1-6; no definite D call. This CDR3 region has 13 residues. CDR1 is DFQATT, CDR2 SNEGSKA, per germline (reference sequence). Deletions cut 5 bases from V and 5 bases from J, with 10 bases between. DNA for the CDR3: TGCAGTGCTTCCAAGGAAGATAATTCACCCCTCCACTTT. Translating it yields CSASKEDNSPLHF.

The CDR3 is CSANVVAGGSYNEQFF. The CDR3 DNA reads TGCAGCGCCAACGTGGTAGCGGGAGGGTCCTACAATGAGCAGTTCTTC. The chain links TRBV29-1 to TRBJ2-1; 11 bases are a match to TRBD2. CDR1 and CDR2 from the germline V gene are SQVTM and ANQGSEA. V dropped 7 bases and J dropped 1; count of bases not matched to a gene: 9. The CDR3 has 16 amino acids.

The rearrangement links TRBV5-1 to TRBJ2-7; no definite D call. V lost 4 bases to trimming and J lost 5 bases, with 16 bases between them. Germline CDR1 SGHRS, CDR2 YFSETQ. CDR3 length: 14 amino acids. DNA of the CDR3: TGCGCCAGCAGCCGAAGGACGGTGTTCGACGAGCAGTACTTC. It codes for CASSRRTVFDEQYF.

The sample holds many counts of this clonotype. The chain links TRBV5-1 to TRBJ2-3, with TRBD2 matching 13 bases. CDR3 length equals 16 residues. The germline V gene encodes CDR1 SGHRS and CDR2 YFSETQ. V dropped 4 bases and J dropped 5; count of bases not matched to a gene: 7. The CDR3 spells CASSLLAGGPEDTQYF. The CDR3 DNA is TGCGCCAGCAGCCTACTAGCGGGAGGGCCAGAAGATACGCAGTATTTT.

This clonotype was found a few times. The rearrangement joins TRBV12-3 or TRBV12-4 to TRBJ2-1; 9 nucleotides line up with TRBD2. The ends lost 6 bases at V and 0 bases at J; junction bases unmatched: 6. This CDR3 is built from 16 residues. CDR3 nucleotide sequence: TGTGCCAGCAGAGCCAATAGCGGGAGCTCCTACAATGAGCAGTTCTTC. Its protein is CASRANSGSSYNEQFF.

The J gene is TRBJ2-7, the V gene TRBV3-1, with 9 bases matching TRBD1. CDR1 and CDR2 from the germline V gene are LGHDT and YNNKEL (reference sequence). CDR3 length: 13 amino acids. V lost 1 base, J lost 10 bases, and 5 bases stayed unmatched. CDR3 region: CASSQGQGGPQYF. The DNA for the CDR3 is TGTGCCAGCAGCCAAGGACAGGGGGGTCCTCAGTACTTC.

In this sample, this clonotype turned up many times. The chain is built from TRBV29-1 and TRBJ2-7; D possibly corresponds to TRBD1 (6 bases). This CDR3 spans 15 amino acids. Germline CDR1 is SQVTM and CDR2 is ANQGSEA. Trimming cost V 0 bases and J 6 bases, with 18 bases left between them. The CDR3 sequence: CSVEDPWRGGREQYF. In DNA form, the CDR3 reads TGCAGCGTTGAAGATCCGTGGCGTGGGGGCCGCGAGCAGTACTTC.

The rearrangement uses TRBV29-1 and TRBJ2-1; the D gene is possibly TRBD2 (6 bases). V lost 4 bases to trimming and J lost 5 bases, with 18 bases between them. The germline gives CDR1 SQVTM, CDR2 ANQGSEA. This CDR3 has 15 residues. This chain's CDR3 is CSVARMRTTDNEQFF. CDR3 nucleotides: TGCAGCGTTGCCCGAATGAGGACTACCGACAATGAGCAGTTCTTC.

The chain links TRBV4-3 to TRBJ2-1; maybe TRBD2 (5 bases). This CDR3 is built from 15 residues. The ends were cut back, 1 base at V and 3 bases at J, with 10 bases in the middle. Germline CDR1 and CDR2: LGHNA and YSLEER. The CDR3 sequence: CASSQGLRDYNEQFF. The CDR3 nucleotides are TGCGCCAGCAGCCAAGGTTTGAGGGACTACAATGAGCAGTTCTTC.

This clonotype occurred a few times. The chain couples TRBV5-1 to TRBJ2-1; 12 positions agree with TRBD2. The CDR3 runs 15 residues. Germline loops: CDR1 SGHRS, CDR2 YFSETQ. V shed 6 bases, J shed 7 bases, and the junction held 8 bases outside the gene matches. The CDR3 reads CASKTTSGSGNEQFF. CDR3 DNA sequence: TGCGCCAGCAAAACGACTAGCGGGAGCGGAAATGAGCAGTTCTTC.

The chain employs TRBV27 and TRBJ1-5; D is undetermined. V was trimmed by 5 bases and J by 3 bases, leaving 14 bases between them. CDR3 size: 15 residues. Germline values: CDR1 MNHEY, CDR2 SMNVEV (reference sequence). CDR3 region: CASSPLTGYNQPQHF. CDR3 nucleotide sequence: TGTGCCAGCAGTCCCCTCACGGGTTACAATCAGCCCCAGCATTTT.

The gene calls are TRBV3-1 and TRBJ2-7; D is uncertain. Trimming stripped 1 base from V and 0 bases from J, with 10 bases between. The CDR3 is 15 amino acids. CDR1 and CDR2 from the germline V gene are LGHDT and YNNKEL (reference sequence). CDR3 sequence (DNA): TGTGCCAGCAGCCAAGTTTTTGGCAACTCCTACGAGCAGTACTTC. It encodes CASSQVFGNSYEQYF.

This clonotype has ten or more counts. The chain couples TRBV6-1 to TRBJ2-1, with 10 bases aligning to TRBD2. V was clipped by 5 bases and J by 3 bases; unmatched bases: 4. The CDR3 covers 15 residues. CDR1 and CDR2 from the germline V gene are MNHNS and SASEGT. The chain's CDR3 is CASSQTSGVYNEQFF. The CDR3 DNA reads as TGTGCCAGCAGTCAAACTAGCGGGGTCTACAATGAGCAGTTCTTC.

This sequence joins TRBV5-6 and TRBJ2-5; D might be TRBD2 (5 bases). This CDR3 is built from 13 residues. Looked up from germline, CDR1 is SGHDT and CDR2 is YYEEEE. V shed 2 bases and J shed 4 bases, with 9 bases lying between them. The CDR3 spells CASSFAAGETQYF. As DNA, the CDR3 is TGTGCCAGCAGCTTTGCTGCGGGAGAGACCCAGTACTTC.

The rearrangement joins TRBV28 to TRBJ2-2; possibly TRBD2 for D (7 bases). V lost 4 bases, J lost 1 base, and 19 bases lay in between. The germline gives CDR1 MDHEN, CDR2 SYDVKM. The CDR3 length is 18 residues. The CDR3 sequence: CASSYLRGPRLNTGELFF. As DNA, the CDR3 is TGTGCCAGCAGTTATTTGCGGGGGCCGAGACTGAACACCGGGGAGCTGTTTTTT.